The clone carrying this TCR beta chain has just a few counts. Its antigen is still unknown. The data were taken from a study of CD8+ T cells in alopecia areata. Study details: The study gave treated patients oral tofacitinib at 5 to 10 mg twice daily. Treatment with tofacitinib (6 to 18 months) was followed by 6 months off drug.

General observations from the study: Scalp samples also yield sequences of resident alphabeta T cells from normal skin.

The CDR3 runs to 14 residues. Germline V gives CDR1 GTSNPN, CDR2 SVGIG (reference sequence). The V and J ends lost 2 bases and 6 bases, in that order; junction bases with no gene match: 9. Researchers gathered lesional scalp punch biopsies and peripheral blood from patients with alopecia areata. Reverse transcribed after extraction, RNA yielded cDNA as the sequencing template. Measured with immunoSEQ multiplex PCR; TCRdb has only the in-frame clones, and not every one. The table includes 130,000 to 150,000 clones, more than 45% detected once. The TCR sequence derives from a human donor with alopecia areata. The specimen sequenced was CD4+ T cells sorted from blood. The chain couples TRBV30 to TRBJ1-1; 7 bases match TRBD1. The CDR3 DNA sequence: TGTGCCTGGAGTTCTGGACAGGTTGCCCCTGAAGCTTTCTTT. Amino acids: CAWSSGQVAPEAFF. The full variable domain, its missing parts supplied by reference TRBV30 and TRBJ1-1, is SQTIHQWPATLVQPVGSPLSLECTVEGTSNPNLYWYRQAAGRGLQLLFYSVGIGQISSEVPQNLSASRPQDRQFILSSKKLLLSDSGFYLCAWSSGQVAPEAFFGQGTRLTVV.